This TCR beta chain was documented in a study of blood T cell repertoires in COVID-19. Study information: Sites in the United States, Italy and Spain provided acute and convalescent COVID-19 samples. T cells, B-cell-depleted T cells, or PBMCs supplied cDNA or gDNA.

TCRdb's table, derived via immunoSEQ multiplex PCR, lists solely in-frame clones and lacks some. Here the sample spans about 140,000 clones, more than 60% being singletons. The CDR3 consists of 15 residues. CDR1 and CDR2 (germline): GTSNPN, SVGIG (reference sequence). V lost 2 bases to trimming and J lost 3 bases, with 14 bases between them. Sequenced material: peripheral blood. This sequence was found in a man aged 45-65 years with acute or convalescent COVID-19. The chain carries TRBV30 and TRBJ2-1, with a tentative D call TRBD1 (5 bases). CDR3 DNA: TGTGCCTGGAGTACCGACAGCGCCAGCTACAATGAGCAGTTCTTC. Translated, it gives CAWSTDSASYNEQFF.